Below, 30 T cell receptor beta chains from the same sample are listed, as sequenced in a study of T cell changes during pregnancy in multiple sclerosis. Assay used: immunoSEQ multiplex PCR; TCRdb lists only in-frame clones, some missing. Of 90,000 to 120,000 clones in the sample, around 93% were seen once. This sample comprised peripheral blood, obtained in the third trimester of pregnancy. The receptors stem from a female donor in good health, enrolled as a control in a pregnancy study.

The V call is TRBV7-2, the J call TRBJ2-4; 7 positions match TRBD2. Trimming removed 6 bases from V and 9 bases from J; junction bases left unmatched: 14. The V gene's germline CDR1 is SGHTA and CDR2 FQGNSA. The CDR3 has 15 residues. CDR3 sequence reads: CASSSITAGVGIQYF. DNA for the CDR3: TGTGCCAGCAGTTCCATCACCGCGGGGGTCGGCATTCAGTACTTC. The full variable domain, in which reference TRBV7-2 and TRBJ2-4 provide the parts outside the CDR3, is GAGVSQSPSNKVTEKGKDVELRCDPISGHTALYWYRQSLGQGLEFLIYFQGNSAPDKSGLPSDRFSAERTGGSVSTLTIQRTQQEDSAVYLCASSSITAGVGIQYFGAGTRLSVL.

The gene calls are TRBV9 and TRBJ1-6; the match to TRBD1 covers 7 bases. With 4 bases clipped from V and 6 bases from J, the junction kept 10 bases outside the gene matches. The CDR3 has 16 amino acids. Germline V CDR1 and CDR2: SGDLS, YYNGEE. CDR3 nucleotide sequence: TGTGCCAGCAGCCCCTACAGGGGAGGCGGTAATTCACCCCTCCACTTT. As protein: CASSPYRGGGNSPLHF.

This clone was detected only a few times. This chain joins TRBV13 and TRBJ1-1; 7 bases are shared with TRBD1. The CDR3 totals 15 residues. Per germline, CDR1 PRHDT and CDR2 FYEKMQ (reference sequence). J was trimmed by 3 bases and V by 4 bases; bases with no gene match: 8. CDR3 DNA sequence: TGTGCCAGCAGCTCCCACAGGGGTACGGACACTGAAGCTTTCTTT. Protein product: CASSSHRGTDTEAFF.

The genes are TRBV7-9 and TRBJ1-1, with no clear D. Germline values: CDR1 SEHNR, CDR2 FQNEAQ (reference sequence). This CDR3 has 15 amino acids. The V gene lost 7 bases and the J gene lost 5 bases, with 20 bases spanning the gap. The CDR3 protein is CASTPPRGARTEAFF. For the CDR3, the DNA is TGTGCCAGCACCCCCCCGCGGGGAGCGCGAACTGAAGCTTTCTTT.

The chain employs TRBV6-4 and TRBJ2-2; D is perhaps TRBD2 (7 bases). Between the trimmed V and J ends, which lost 3 bases and 3 bases, there was a span of 11 bases. Germline values: CDR1 MRHNA, CDR2 SNTAGT. This CDR3 is 15 amino acids long. CDR3 nucleotides: TGTGCCAGCAGTGAGGGGGGGCTTGACACCGGGGAGCTGTTTTTT. Translating it yields CASSEGGLDTGELFF.

The CDR3 is CASSPGGTAYNEQYF. The CDR3 bases are TGTGCCAGCAGCCCTGGCGGGACAGCTTACAACGAGCAGTACTTC. The V call is TRBV5-6, the J call TRBJ2-7; D may be TRBD1 (7 bases). Trimming cost V 4 bases and J 5 bases, with 19 bases left between them. Looked up from germline, CDR1 is SGHDT and CDR2 is YYEEEE. The CDR3 length is 15 residues.

This clone has just one count. The rearrangement uses TRBV7-8 and TRBJ2-1; 7 bases map to TRBD1. This CDR3 has 14 residues. The V and J ends lost 2 bases and 6 bases, in that order; junction bases with no gene match: 4. Germline V CDR1 and CDR2: SGHVS, FQNEAQ. CDR3 nucleotide sequence: TGTGCCAGCAGCTTATCTGGGACAGTCAATGAGCAGTTCTTC. Translating gives CASSLSGTVNEQFF.

The gene calls are TRBV7-7 and TRBJ2-7, with TRBD1 matching over 9 bases. CDR3 length: 12 residues. V shed 5 bases, J shed 7 bases, and the junction held 3 bases outside the gene matches. In germline, CDR1 is SSHAT, CDR2 FNYEAQ (reference sequence). The CDR3 sequence is CASSPTGGEQYF. Written as DNA, the CDR3 is TGTGCCAGCAGCCCGACAGGGGGAGAGCAGTACTTC.

The chain links TRBV19 to TRBJ2-7; no reliable D call. Germline values: CDR1 LNHDA, CDR2 SQIVND (reference sequence). The CDR3 has 14 residues. The germline V and J ends were trimmed by 2 bases and 2 bases, with 10 bases remaining between them. Written as DNA, the CDR3 is TGTGCCAGTAGTATAACGGTGCGAGCCTACGAGCAGTACTTC. Amino acid sequence: CASSITVRAYEQYF.

V gene TRBV6-1 combines with J gene TRBJ1-5; the D gene is possibly TRBD1 (5 bases). CDR1 MNHNS and CDR2 SASEGT come from the germline V gene. Trimming cost V 2 bases and J 9 bases, with 14 bases left between them. This CDR3 comprises 14 residues. The CDR3 coding sequence is TGTGCCAGCAGTGAACGGACCACAGGACGGCCCCAGCATTTT. It yields the protein CASSERTTGRPQHF.

The rearrangement joins TRBV5-6 to TRBJ2-7; 8 positions match TRBD1. Germline lookup yields CDR1 SGHDT and CDR2 YYEEEE. This CDR3 is built from 15 residues. Unmatched junction bases numbered 9, after V lost 0 bases and J lost 7 bases. Here the CDR3 reads CASSLGPGGSEEQYF. The CDR3 DNA is TGTGCCAGCAGCTTGGGTCCAGGGGGCTCGGAAGAGCAGTACTTC.

The DNA for the CDR3 is TGCGCCAGCAGCCGTGGGACAGAAGAGACCCAGTACTTC. Its protein is CASSRGTEETQYF. The chain employs TRBV4-3 and TRBJ2-5; 7 bases fit TRBD1. The germline gives CDR1 LGHNA, CDR2 YSLEER. This CDR3 region has 13 residues. The ends lost 4 bases at V and 3 bases at J; junction bases unmatched: 2.

This chain uses TRBV11-2 with TRBJ1-2; TRBD1 might be the D (5 bases). Trimming took off 2 bases at V and 7 bases at J, with 11 bases between the two ends. This CDR3 region has 13 residues. Looked up from germline, CDR1 is SGHAT and CDR2 is FQNNGV. The CDR3 loop reads CASSLQQETGYTF. The CDR3 DNA sequence: TGTGCCAGCAGCTTACAACAGGAAACTGGCTACACCTTC.

The chain joins TRBV6-5 to TRBJ1-4; D uncertain. The ends were cut back, 0 bases at V and 8 bases at J, with 16 bases in the middle. This CDR3 contains 16 residues. Germline values: CDR1 MNHEY, CDR2 SVGAGI. CDR3 in amino acids: CASSYSNHRSGEKLFF. In nucleotides, the CDR3 is TGTGCCAGCAGTTACTCGAATCATAGGTCGGGGGAAAAACTGTTTTTT.

The rearrangement uses TRBV7-9 and TRBJ1-1, with D hard to call. The CDR3 contains 13 residues. CDR1 is SEHNR, CDR2 FQNEAQ, per germline (reference sequence). The V end was cut by 5 bases, the J end by 5 bases, with 12 bases between. CDR3 nucleotide sequence: TGTGCCAGCAGCGCTAGTTATGGGACTGAAGCTTTCTTT. Its translation: CASSASYGTEAFF.

This clone appeared a single time. This chain connects TRBV4-1 to TRBJ1-1; D perhaps matches TRBD1 (6 bases). The CDR3 extends over 14 amino acids. V dropped 1 base and J dropped 7 bases, with 13 bases sitting between them. Germline V CDR1 and CDR2: MGHRA, YSYEKL. CDR3 sequence: CASSQAGTLGEAFF. CDR3 in DNA: TGCGCCAGCAGCCAAGCTGGGACATTGGGTGAAGCTTTCTTT.

The chain combines TRBV7-3 with TRBJ2-1, with 7 bases matching TRBD2. V shed 4 bases and J 10 bases; nucleotides not matched to a gene: 4. Germline V gene lookup returns CDR1 SGHTA and CDR2 FQGTGA. The CDR3 extends over 12 amino acids. The CDR3 DNA sequence: TGTGCCAGCAGCTGGGGGGGAGACGAGCAGTTCTTC. Encoded protein: CASSWGGDEQFF.

This chain uses TRBV4-2 with TRBJ2-3; the match to TRBD2 covers 10 bases. The germline V gene encodes CDR1 LGHNA and CDR2 YNFKEQ. CDR3 size: 15 residues. After removal of 1 base from V and 3 bases from J, the junction contained 1 base not matched to a gene. The CDR3 bases are TGTGCCAGCAGCCAAGCTAGCGGGGGAACAGATACGCAGTATTTT. Residues: CASSQASGGTDTQYF.

The chain joins TRBV7-9 to TRBJ1-4; the match to TRBD1 covers 7 bases. This CDR3 comprises 15 residues. V lost 5 bases, J lost 7 bases, and 10 bases stayed unmatched. Per the germline V gene, CDR1 is SEHNR and CDR2 is FQNEAQ (reference sequence). CDR3 residues: CASSAQGDVGEKLFF. The CDR3 DNA follows: TGTGCCAGCAGCGCTCAGGGGGACGTTGGTGAAAAACTGTTTTTT.

This chain connects TRBV7-3 to TRBJ2-5; 12 nucleotides match TRBD2. The CDR3 covers 14 residues. Germline assignment: CDR1 SGHTA and CDR2 FQGTGA. V was pared by 4 bases and J by 5 bases, with 2 bases of the junction left unmatched. CDR3 nucleotides: TGTGCCAGCAGCTGGGGACTAGCGGGTGAGACCCAGTACTTC. It translates to CASSWGLAGETQYF. The entire variable domain, with the rest obtained from reference TRBV7-3 and TRBJ2-5, is as follows: GAGVSQTPSNKVTEKGKYVELRCDPISGHTALYWYRQSLGQGPEFLIYFQGTGAADDSGLPNDRFFAVRPEGSVSTLKIQRTERGDSAVYLCASSWGLAGETQYFGPGTRLLVL.

V is TRBV14 and J is TRBJ2-7; the match to TRBD1 covers 8 bases. This CDR3 contains 15 residues. Germline-derived CDR1 and CDR2 are SGHDN and FVKESK. J gave up 3 bases and V 3 bases, and 7 bases lay outside the gene matches. The CDR3 nucleotides are TGTGCCAGCAGCCACGCATGGACAGGGCGCTACGAGCAGTACTTC. Translation gives CASSHAWTGRYEQYF.

The chain joins TRBV18 to TRBJ2-1, with 7 bases fitting TRBD2. The CDR3 is 17 amino acids. Germline V gene data show CDR1 as KGHSH and CDR2 as LQKENI. The ends lost 3 bases at V and 8 bases at J; junction bases unmatched: 16. Here the CDR3 DNA reads TGTGCCAGCTCACCCGGTATGACTAGCCGGTTGAGGGATGAGCAGTTCTTC. Protein sequence: CASSPGMTSRLRDEQFF.

The V and J genes are TRBV29-1 and TRBJ1-1, with D possibly being TRBD1 (6 bases). The V end lost 4 bases, the J end lost 2 bases, and 14 bases lay between the germline ends. This CDR3 is 14 amino acids long. The germline CDR1 and CDR2 sequences are SQVTM and ANQGSEA. The CDR3 region has the DNA TGCAGCGTTGGTTCGGCCAGGGGCAACACTGAAGCTTTCTTT. It yields the protein CSVGSARGNTEAFF.

The genes are TRBV27 and TRBJ2-2; D is possibly TRBD2 (5 bases). CDR1 is MNHEY and CDR2 is SMNVEV in the germline V gene (reference sequence). The CDR3 length is 14 residues. Trimming left V 2 bases short and J 5 bases short, with 9 bases between. CDR3: CASSLRPGTGELFF. CDR3 DNA: TGTGCCAGCAGTTTACGGCCGGGGACCGGGGAGCTGTTTTTT.

This clone came up once. The chain combines TRBV18 with TRBJ2-3, with TRBD2 matching over 9 bases. V lost 3 bases to trimming and J lost 4 bases; unmatched junction nucleotides: 5. The CDR3 is 15 amino acids. The germline V gene has CDR1 KGHSH and CDR2 LQKENI. In DNA, the CDR3 is TGTGCCAGCTCACCCGCGGGGGGGCCTGCAGATACGCAGTATTTT. As protein: CASSPAGGPADTQYF. Combining the CDR3 with reference TRBV18 and TRBJ2-3 gives the whole variable domain NAGVMQNPRHLVRRRGQEARLRCSPMKGHSHVYWYRQLPEEGLKFMVYLQKENIIDESGMPKERFSAEFPKEGPSILRIQQVVRGDSAAYFCASSPAGGPADTQYFGPGTRLTVL.

CDR3 region: CASSEASGDANTGELFF. CDR3 DNA sequence: TGTGCCAGCAGTGAGGCTAGCGGGGACGCGAACACCGGGGAGCTGTTTTTT. V and J are TRBV2 and TRBJ2-2, with 9 bases identical to TRBD2. Unmatched junction bases numbered 5, after V lost 3 bases and J lost 0 bases. This CDR3 spans 17 amino acids. Germline CDR1 is SNHLY and CDR2 is FYNNEI.

This chain links TRBV5-1 with TRBJ1-1; no reliable D call. CDR3 size: 14 residues. Germline CDR1 SGHRS, CDR2 YFSETQ. V gave up 6 bases and J gave up 0 bases, with 12 bases separating them. CDR3 region: CASNPRGMNTEAFF. DNA for the CDR3: TGCGCCAGCAACCCCCGCGGCATGAACACTGAAGCTTTCTTT.

CDR3 in amino acids: CAISDTTGNTEAFF. DNA for the CDR3: TGTGCCATCAGTGACACCACAGGGAACACTGAAGCTTTCTTT. The V call is TRBV10-3, the J call TRBJ1-1, with D tentatively TRBD1 (5 bases). Germline CDR1 is ENHRY and CDR2 is SYGVKD. This CDR3 has 14 amino acids. Trimming shortened V by 3 bases and J by 1 base, and 9 bases separated the two germline ends.

CDR3 in amino acids: CASLRQGHEQYF. In DNA, the CDR3 is TGTGCCAGCCTTAGACAGGGCCACGAGCAGTACTTC. This rearrangement joins TRBV6-4 to TRBJ2-7; 7 nucleotides match TRBD1. Germline-derived CDR1 and CDR2 are MRHNA and SNTAGT. The V gene end was trimmed by 8 bases and the J gene end by 5 bases; junction bases not matched to a gene: 6. This CDR3 is built from 12 residues.

The chain joins TRBV7-3 to TRBJ1-2; TRBD1 agrees at 7 bases. Germline lookup yields CDR1 SGHTA and CDR2 FQGTGA. V lost 0 bases to trimming and J lost 1 base; unmatched junction nucleotides: 11. The CDR3 is 18 amino acids. The CDR3 loop reads CASSLTGTDSTINYGYTF. Here the CDR3 DNA reads TGTGCCAGCAGCTTAACGGGGACAGACTCCACTATTAACTATGGCTACACCTTC.